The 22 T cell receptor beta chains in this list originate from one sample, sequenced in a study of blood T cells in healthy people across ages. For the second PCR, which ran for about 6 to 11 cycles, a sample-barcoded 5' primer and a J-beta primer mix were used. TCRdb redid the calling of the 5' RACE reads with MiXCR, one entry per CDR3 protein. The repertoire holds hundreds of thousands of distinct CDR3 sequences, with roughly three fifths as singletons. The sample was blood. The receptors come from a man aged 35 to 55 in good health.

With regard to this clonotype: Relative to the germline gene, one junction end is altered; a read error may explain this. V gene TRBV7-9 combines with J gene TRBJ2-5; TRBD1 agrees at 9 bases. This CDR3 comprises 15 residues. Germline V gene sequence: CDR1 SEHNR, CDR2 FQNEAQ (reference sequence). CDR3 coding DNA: TGTGCCAGCAGACTGGGACAGGGCGCGCGAGGGACCCAGTATTTC. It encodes CASRLGQGARGTQYF. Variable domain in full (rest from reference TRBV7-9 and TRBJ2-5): DTGVSQNPRHKITKRGQNVTFRCDPISEHNRLYWYRQTLGQGPEFLTYFQNEAQLEKSRLLSDRFSAERPKGSFSTLEIQRTEQGDSAMYLCASRLGQGARGTQYFGPGTRLLVL.

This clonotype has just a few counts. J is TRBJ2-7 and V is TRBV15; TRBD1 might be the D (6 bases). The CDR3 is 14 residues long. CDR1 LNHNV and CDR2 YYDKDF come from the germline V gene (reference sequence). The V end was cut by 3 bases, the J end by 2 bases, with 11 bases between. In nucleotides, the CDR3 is TGTGCCACCAGCAGGTCAGGACAGACCTACGAGCAGTACTTC. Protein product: CATSRSGQTYEQYF. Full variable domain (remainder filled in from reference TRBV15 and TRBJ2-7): DAMVIQNPRYQVTQFGKPVTLSCSQTLNHNVMYWYQQKSSQAPKLLFHYYDKDFNNEADTPDNFQSRRPNTSFCFLDIRSPGLGDTAMYLCATSRSGQTYEQYFGPGTRLTVT.

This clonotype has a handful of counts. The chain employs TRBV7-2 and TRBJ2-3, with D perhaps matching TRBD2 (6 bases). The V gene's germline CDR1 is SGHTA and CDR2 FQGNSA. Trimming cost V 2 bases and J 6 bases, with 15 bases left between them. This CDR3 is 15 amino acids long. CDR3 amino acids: CASSLRPAGPDTQYF. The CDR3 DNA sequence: TGTGCCAGCAGCTTACGTCCAGCGGGCCCGGATACGCAGTATTTT.

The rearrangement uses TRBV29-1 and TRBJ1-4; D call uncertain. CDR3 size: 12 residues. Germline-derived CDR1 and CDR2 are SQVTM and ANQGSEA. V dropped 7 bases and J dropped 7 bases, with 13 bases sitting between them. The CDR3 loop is CSGGFGGEKLFF. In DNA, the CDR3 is TGCAGCGGGGGTTTTGGTGGTGAAAAACTGTTTTTT.

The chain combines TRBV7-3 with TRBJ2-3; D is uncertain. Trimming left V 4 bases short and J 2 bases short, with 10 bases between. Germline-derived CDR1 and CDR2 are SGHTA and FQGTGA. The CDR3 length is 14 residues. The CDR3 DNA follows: TGTGCCAGCAGCTCACTATCCAACACAGATACGCAGTATTTT. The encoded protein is CASSSLSNTDTQYF.

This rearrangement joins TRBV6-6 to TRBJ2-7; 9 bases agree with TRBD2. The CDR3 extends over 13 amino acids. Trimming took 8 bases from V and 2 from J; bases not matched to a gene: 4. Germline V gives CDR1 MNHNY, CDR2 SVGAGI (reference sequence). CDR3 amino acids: CASRSSGTYEQYF. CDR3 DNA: TGTGCCAGCCGGTCTAGCGGGACCTACGAGCAGTACTTC.

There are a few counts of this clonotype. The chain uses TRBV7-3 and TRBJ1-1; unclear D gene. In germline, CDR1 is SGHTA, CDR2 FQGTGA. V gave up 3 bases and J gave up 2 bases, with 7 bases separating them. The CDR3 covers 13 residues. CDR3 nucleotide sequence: TGTGCCAGCAGCTTTTTACTTAACACTGAAGCTTTCTTT. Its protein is CASSFLLNTEAFF. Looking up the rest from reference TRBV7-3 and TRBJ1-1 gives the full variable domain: GAGVSQTPSNKVTEKGKYVELRCDPISGHTALYWYRQSLGQGPEFLIYFQGTGAADDSGLPNDRFFAVRPEGSVSTLKIQRTERGDSAVYLCASSFLLNTEAFFGQGTRLTVV.

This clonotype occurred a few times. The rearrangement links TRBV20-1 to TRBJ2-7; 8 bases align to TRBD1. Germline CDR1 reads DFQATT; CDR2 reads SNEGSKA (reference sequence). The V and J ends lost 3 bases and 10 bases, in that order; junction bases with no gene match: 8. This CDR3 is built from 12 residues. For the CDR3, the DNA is TGCAGTGCTAGCCCGGGACAGGCCGCACAGTACTTC. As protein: CSASPGQAAQYF.

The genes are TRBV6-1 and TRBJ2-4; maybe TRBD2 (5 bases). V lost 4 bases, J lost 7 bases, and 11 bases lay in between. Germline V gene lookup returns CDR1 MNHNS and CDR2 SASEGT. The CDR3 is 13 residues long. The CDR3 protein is CASSAAQRNIQYF. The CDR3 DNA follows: TGTGCCAGCAGTGCTGCTCAGCGGAACATTCAGTACTTC.

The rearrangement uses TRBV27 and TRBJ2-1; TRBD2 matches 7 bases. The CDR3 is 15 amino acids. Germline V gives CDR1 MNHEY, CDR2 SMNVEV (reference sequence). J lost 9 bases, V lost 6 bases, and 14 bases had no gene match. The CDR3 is CASRGTTSPSGEQFF. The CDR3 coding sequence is TGTGCCAGCAGGGGAACGACTAGCCCCTCGGGTGAGCAGTTCTTC.

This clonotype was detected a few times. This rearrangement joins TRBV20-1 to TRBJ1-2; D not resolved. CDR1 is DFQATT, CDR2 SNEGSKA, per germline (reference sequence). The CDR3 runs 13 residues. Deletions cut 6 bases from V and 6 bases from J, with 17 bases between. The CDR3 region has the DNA TGCAGTGCCCGCGCCGGAGAACCAGATGGCTACACCTTC. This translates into CSARAGEPDGYTF.

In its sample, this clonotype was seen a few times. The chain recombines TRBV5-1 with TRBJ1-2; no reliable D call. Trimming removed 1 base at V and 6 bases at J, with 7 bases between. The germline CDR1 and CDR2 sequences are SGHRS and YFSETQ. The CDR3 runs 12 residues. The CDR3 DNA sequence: TGCGCCAGCAGCTTGCAGTCGGATGGCTACACCTTC. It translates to CASSLQSDGYTF. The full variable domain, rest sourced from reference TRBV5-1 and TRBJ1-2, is KAGVTQTPRYLIKTRGQQVTLSCSPISGHRSVSWYQQTPGQGLQFLFEYFSETQRNKGNFPGRFSGRQFSNSRSEMNVSTLELGDSALYLCASSLQSDGYTFGSGTRLTVV.

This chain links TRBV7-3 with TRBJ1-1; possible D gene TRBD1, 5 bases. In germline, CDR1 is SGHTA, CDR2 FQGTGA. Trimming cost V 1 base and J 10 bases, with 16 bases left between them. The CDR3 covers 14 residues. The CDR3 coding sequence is TGTGCCAGCAGCTTAAACGGGGGTTGGGAGGGAGCTTTCTTT. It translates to CASSLNGGWEGAFF.

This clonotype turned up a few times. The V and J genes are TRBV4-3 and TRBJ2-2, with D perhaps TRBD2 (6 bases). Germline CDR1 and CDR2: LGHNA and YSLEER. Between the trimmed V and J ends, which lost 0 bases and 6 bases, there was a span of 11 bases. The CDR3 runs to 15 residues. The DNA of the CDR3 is TGCGCCAGCAGCCAAGAAGGGGACTCGGCCGGGGAGCTGTTTTTT. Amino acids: CASSQEGDSAGELFF.

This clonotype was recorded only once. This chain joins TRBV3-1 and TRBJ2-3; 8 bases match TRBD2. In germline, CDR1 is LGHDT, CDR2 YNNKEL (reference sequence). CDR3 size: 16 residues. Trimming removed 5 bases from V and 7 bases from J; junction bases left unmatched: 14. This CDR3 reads CASSKLADTPKNTQYF. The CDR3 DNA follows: TGTGCCAGCAGCAAACTAGCGGACACTCCCAAAAATACGCAGTATTTT.

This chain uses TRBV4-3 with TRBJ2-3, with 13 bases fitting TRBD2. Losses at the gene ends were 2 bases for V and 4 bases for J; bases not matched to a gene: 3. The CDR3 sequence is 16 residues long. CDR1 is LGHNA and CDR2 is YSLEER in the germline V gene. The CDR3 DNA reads TGCGCCAGCAGCCAAACTAGCGGGAGGGCCGCAGATACGCAGTATTTT. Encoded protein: CASSQTSGRAADTQYF.

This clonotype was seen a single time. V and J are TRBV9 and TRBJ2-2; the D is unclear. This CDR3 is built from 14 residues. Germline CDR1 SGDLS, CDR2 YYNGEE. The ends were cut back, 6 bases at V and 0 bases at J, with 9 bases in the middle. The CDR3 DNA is TGTGCCAGCACTCTTGGGACGAACACCGGGGAGCTGTTTTTT. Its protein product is CASTLGTNTGELFF. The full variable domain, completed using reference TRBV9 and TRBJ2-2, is DSGVTQTPKHLITATGQRVTLRCSPRSGDLSVYWYQQSLDQGLQFLIQYYNGEERAKGNILERFSAQQFPDLHSELNLSSLELGDSALYFCASTLGTNTGELFFGEGSRLTVL.

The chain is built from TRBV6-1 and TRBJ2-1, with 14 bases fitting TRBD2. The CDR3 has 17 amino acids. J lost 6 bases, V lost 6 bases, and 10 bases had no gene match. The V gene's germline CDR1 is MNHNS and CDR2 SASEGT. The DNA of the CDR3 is TGTGCCAGCAGGGCGGGACTAGCGGGAGTGGGGTTCAATGAGCAGTTCTTC. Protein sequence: CASRAGLAGVGFNEQFF.

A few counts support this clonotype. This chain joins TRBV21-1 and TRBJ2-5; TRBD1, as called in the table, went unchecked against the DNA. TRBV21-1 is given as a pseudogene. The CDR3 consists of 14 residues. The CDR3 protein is CASSDWDSQETQYF. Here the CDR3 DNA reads TGTGCCAGCAGCGATTGGGACAGCCAAGAGACCCAGTACTTC.

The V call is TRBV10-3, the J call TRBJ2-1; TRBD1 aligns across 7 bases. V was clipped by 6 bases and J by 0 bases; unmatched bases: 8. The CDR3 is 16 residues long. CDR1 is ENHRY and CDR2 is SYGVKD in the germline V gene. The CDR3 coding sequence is TGTGCCATCAGAGACAGGGAGATCCTCTCCTACAATGAGCAGTTCTTC. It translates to CAIRDREILSYNEQFF.

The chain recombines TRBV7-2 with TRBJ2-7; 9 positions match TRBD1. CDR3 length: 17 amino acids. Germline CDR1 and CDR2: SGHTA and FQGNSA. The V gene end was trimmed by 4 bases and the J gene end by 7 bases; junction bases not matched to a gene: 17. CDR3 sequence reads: CASSWGAPGTGNNEQYF. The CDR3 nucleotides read TGTGCCAGCAGCTGGGGGGCCCCCGGGACAGGGAACAATGAGCAGTACTTC.

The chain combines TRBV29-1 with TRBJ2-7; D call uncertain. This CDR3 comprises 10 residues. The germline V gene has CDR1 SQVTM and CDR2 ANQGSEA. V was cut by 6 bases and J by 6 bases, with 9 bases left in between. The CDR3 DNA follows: TGCAGCGTCTCCGATTCCGAGCAGTACTTC. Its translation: CSVSDSEQYF.